The clone carrying this TCR beta chain was recorded at least ten times. The CDR3 is made up of 14 amino acids. CDR1 and CDR2 from the germline V gene are SEHNR and FQNEAQ (reference sequence). V was pared by 4 bases and J by 5 bases, with 1 base of the junction left unmatched. RNA transcripts provided the source from which TCR beta CDR3 regions were amplified. During a first-round RT-PCR of the TCR CDR3, the HTBI primer set was used. TCRdb itself ran the multiplex PCR reads through MiXCR, one entry per CDR3 protein. The table has 550,000 to 600,000 distinct CDR3 sequences, around 42% seen once. This sample was included in a study of T cells in Graves' hyperthyroidism and ophthalmopathy.

This receptor was identified in an adult woman with Graves' disease, either hyperthyroidism or ophthalmopathy (not recorded which). The sequenced material came from peripheral blood or thyroid tissue (not recorded which). The genes are TRBV7-9 and TRBJ2-5; 13 positions agree with TRBD2. The CDR3 reads CASSWTSGSETQYF. The CDR3, as DNA: TGTGCCAGCAGCTGGACTAGCGGGAGCGAGACCCAGTACTTC. Full variable domain (outside the CDR3, taken from reference TRBV7-9 and TRBJ2-5): DTGVSQNPRHKITKRGQNVTFRCDPISEHNRLYWYRQTLGQGPEFLTYFQNEAQLEKSRLLSDRFSAERPKGSFSTLEIQRTEQGDSAMYLCASSWTSGSETQYFGPGTRLLVL.